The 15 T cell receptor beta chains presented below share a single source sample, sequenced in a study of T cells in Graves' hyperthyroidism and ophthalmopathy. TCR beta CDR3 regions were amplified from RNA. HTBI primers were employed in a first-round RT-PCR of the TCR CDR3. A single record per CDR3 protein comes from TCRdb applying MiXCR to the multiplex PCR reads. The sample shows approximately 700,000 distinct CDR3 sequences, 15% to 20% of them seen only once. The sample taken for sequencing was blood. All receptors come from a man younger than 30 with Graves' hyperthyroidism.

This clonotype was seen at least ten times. The CDR3 region has the DNA TGTGCCAGCAGCCAGAACAGGGGGCATGGTCAGCCCCAGCATTTT. This gives the protein CASSQNRGHGQPQHF. The V call is TRBV3-1, the J call TRBJ1-5; 9 bases are shared with TRBD1. CDR3 length: 15 residues. Per the germline V gene, CDR1 is LGHDT and CDR2 is YNNKEL (reference sequence). Germline trimming cut 3 bases from V and 6 bases from J; bases unmatched to any gene: 6.

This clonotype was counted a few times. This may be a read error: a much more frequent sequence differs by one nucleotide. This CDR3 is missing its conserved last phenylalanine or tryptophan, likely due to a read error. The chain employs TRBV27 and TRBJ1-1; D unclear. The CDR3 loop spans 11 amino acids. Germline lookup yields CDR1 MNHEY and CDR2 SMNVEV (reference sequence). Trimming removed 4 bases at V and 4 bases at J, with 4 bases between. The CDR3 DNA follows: TGTGCCAGCAGTTATGGCACTGAAGCTTTCTCT. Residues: CASSYGTEAFS.

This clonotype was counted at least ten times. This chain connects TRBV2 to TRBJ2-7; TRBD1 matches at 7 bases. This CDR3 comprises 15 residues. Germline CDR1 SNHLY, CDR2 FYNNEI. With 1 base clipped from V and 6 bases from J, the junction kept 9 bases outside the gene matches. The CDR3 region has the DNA TGTGCCAGCAGTGAAGGTGGCAGGGGGTCTGGCGAGCAGTACTTC. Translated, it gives CASSEGGRGSGEQYF.

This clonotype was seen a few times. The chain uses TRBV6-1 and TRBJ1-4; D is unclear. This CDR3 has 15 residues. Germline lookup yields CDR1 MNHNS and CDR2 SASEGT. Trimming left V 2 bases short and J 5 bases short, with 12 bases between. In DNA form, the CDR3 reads TGTGCCAGCAGTGAACATGCAGCTCTAAATGAAAAACTGTTTTTT. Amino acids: CASSEHAALNEKLFF.

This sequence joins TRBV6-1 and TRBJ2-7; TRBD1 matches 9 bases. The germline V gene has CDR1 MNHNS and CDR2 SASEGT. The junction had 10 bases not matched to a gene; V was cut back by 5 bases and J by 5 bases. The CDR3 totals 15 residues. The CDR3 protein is CASSPRTGANDEQYF. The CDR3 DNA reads TGTGCCAGCAGTCCTAGGACAGGGGCGAACGACGAGCAGTACTTC.

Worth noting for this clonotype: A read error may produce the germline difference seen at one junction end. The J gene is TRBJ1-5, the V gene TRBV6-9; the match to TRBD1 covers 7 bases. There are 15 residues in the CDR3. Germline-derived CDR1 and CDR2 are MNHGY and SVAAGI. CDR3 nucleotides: TGTGCCAGCAGTTCCACAACAGGGGTGGATCACCCCCAGCATTTT. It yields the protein CASSSTTGVDHPQHF.

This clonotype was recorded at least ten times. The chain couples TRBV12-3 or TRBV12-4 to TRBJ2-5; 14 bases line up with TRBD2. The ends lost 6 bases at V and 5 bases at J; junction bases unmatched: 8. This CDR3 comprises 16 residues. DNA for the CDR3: TGTGCCAGCAGCAGGGGACTAGCGGGAGTCCGGGAGACCCAGTACTTC. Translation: CASSRGLAGVRETQYF.

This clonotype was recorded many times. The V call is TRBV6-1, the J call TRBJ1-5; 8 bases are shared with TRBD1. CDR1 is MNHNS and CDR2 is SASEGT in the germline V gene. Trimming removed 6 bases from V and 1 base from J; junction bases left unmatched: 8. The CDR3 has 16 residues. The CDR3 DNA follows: TGTGCCAGCAGCGACTCAGGGGGCAGGAGCAATCAGCCCCAGCATTTT. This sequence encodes CASSDSGGRSNQPQHF.

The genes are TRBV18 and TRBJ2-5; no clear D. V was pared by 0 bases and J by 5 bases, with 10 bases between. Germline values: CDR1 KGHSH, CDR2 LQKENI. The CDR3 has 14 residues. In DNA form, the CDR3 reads TGTGCCAGCTCACCACCCCCGGGCAGGGAGACCCAGTACTTC. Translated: CASSPPPGRETQYF. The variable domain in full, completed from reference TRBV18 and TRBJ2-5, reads NAGVMQNPRHLVRRRGQEARLRCSPMKGHSHVYWYRQLPEEGLKFMVYLQKENIIDESGMPKERFSAEFPKEGPSILRIQQVVRGDSAAYFCASSPPPGRETQYFGPGTRLLVL.

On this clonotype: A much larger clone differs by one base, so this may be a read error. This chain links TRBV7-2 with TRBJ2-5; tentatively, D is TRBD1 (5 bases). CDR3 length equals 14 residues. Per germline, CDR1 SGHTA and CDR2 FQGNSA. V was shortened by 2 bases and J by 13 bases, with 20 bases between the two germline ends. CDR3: CASSLLGAGMSLYF. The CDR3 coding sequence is TGTGCCAGCAGCTTATTAGGGGCCGGTATGTCCCTGTACTTC. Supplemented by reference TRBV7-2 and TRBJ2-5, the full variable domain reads GAGVSQSPSNKVTEKGKDVELRCDPISGHTALYWYRQSLGQGLEFLIYFQGNSAPDKSGLPSDRFSAERTGGSVSTLTIQRTQQEDSAVYLCASSLLGAGMSLYFGPGTRLLVL.

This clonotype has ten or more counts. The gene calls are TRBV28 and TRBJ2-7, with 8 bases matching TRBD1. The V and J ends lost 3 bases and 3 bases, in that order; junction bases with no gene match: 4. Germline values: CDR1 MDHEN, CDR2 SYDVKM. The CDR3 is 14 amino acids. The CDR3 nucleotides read TGTGCCAGCAGTTTCCCAGGGGGCCTCTACGAGCAGTACTTC. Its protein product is CASSFPGGLYEQYF.

The CDR3 DNA follows: TGTGCCATCAGTGAAAACAGGGGCAGCTATGGCTACACCTTC. This gives the protein CAISENRGSYGYTF. The rearrangement uses TRBV10-3 and TRBJ1-2, with 7 bases lining up with TRBD1. Trimming removed 3 bases from V and 4 bases from J; junction bases left unmatched: 5. Germline-derived CDR1 and CDR2 are ENHRY and SYGVKD. The CDR3 totals 14 residues.

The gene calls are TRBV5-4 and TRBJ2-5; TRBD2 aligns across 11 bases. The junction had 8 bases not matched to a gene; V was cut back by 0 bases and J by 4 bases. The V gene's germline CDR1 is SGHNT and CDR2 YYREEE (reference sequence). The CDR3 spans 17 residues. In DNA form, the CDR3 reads TGTGCCAGCAGCTTGGGGGGCACTAGCGGGAGAGGAGAGACCCAGTACTTC. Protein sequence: CASSLGGTSGRGETQYF. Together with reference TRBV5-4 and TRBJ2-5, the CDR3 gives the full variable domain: ETGVTQSPTHLIKTRGQQVTLRCSSQSGHNTVSWYQQALGQGPQFIFQYYREEENGRGNFPPRFSGLQFPNYSSELNVNALELDDSALYLCASSLGGTSGRGETQYFGPGTRLLVL.

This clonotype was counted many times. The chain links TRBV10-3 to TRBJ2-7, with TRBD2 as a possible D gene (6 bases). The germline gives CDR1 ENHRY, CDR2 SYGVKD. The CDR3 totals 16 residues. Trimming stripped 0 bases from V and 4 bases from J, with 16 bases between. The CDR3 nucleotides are TGTGCCATCAGTGAGTCCGGCTCCGGGAGTCTATACGAGCAGTACTTC. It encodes CAISESGSGSLYEQYF.

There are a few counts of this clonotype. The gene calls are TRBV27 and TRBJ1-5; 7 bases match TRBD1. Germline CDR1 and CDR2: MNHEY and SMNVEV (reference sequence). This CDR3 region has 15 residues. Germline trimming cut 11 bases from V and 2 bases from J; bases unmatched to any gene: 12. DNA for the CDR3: TGTGCCTCCCGAGGGGGCAGAGAGGGCAATCAGCCCCAGCATTTT. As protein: CASRGGREGNQPQHF.